This entry lists 22 T cell receptor beta chains sequenced from one sample in a study of control samples from healthy donors and cancer patients. Measured with immunoSEQ multiplex PCR; TCRdb has only the in-frame clones, and not every one. The repertoire consists of 75,000 to 95,000 clones, with just over 90% occurring once and the leading ten covering more than 3.5%. Source material: blood. The receptors stem from a woman in her late teens or twenties in good health.

V usage is TRBV4-1 and J usage is TRBJ1-1; D gene unclear. The CDR3 has 13 amino acids. V was shortened by 1 base and J by 2 bases, with 5 bases between the two germline ends. CDR1 MGHRA and CDR2 YSYEKL come from the germline V gene. DNA for the CDR3: TGCGCCAGCAGCCAAGTCGCTAACACTGAAGCTTTCTTT. Protein: CASSQVANTEAFF.

The chain joins TRBV9 to TRBJ1-1; tentative D call: TRBD1 (6 bases). V shed 0 bases and J shed 1 base, with 13 bases lying between them. Germline lookup yields CDR1 SGDLS and CDR2 YYNGEE. The CDR3 has 16 amino acids. This chain's CDR3 is CASSVALPTGNTEAFF. Here the CDR3 DNA reads TGTGCCAGCAGCGTAGCTTTGCCGACAGGGAACACTGAAGCTTTCTTT.

CDR3 residues: CASRRSTGAEGEQFF. CDR3 in DNA: TGTGCCAGCAGGCGAAGCACAGGGGCGGAAGGGGAGCAGTTCTTC. The chain recombines TRBV2 with TRBJ2-1; TRBD1 aligns across 7 bases. The V gene end was trimmed by 6 bases and the J gene end by 10 bases; junction bases not matched to a gene: 15. The CDR3 consists of 15 residues. Germline CDR1 SNHLY, CDR2 FYNNEI.

This CDR3 reads CASSLGQYYGYTF. The CDR3 region has the DNA TGTGCCAGCAGTCTTGGACAGTACTATGGCTACACCTTC. The chain joins TRBV27 to TRBJ1-2; TRBD1 is a possible D gene (6 bases). V was trimmed by 5 bases and J by 3 bases, leaving 10 bases between them. There are 13 residues in the CDR3. CDR1 and CDR2 from the germline V gene are MNHEY and SMNVEV (reference sequence).

The chain combines TRBV24-1 with TRBJ2-1; 12 positions match TRBD2. The J segment lost 7 bases and the V segment lost 8 bases, leaving 5 bases of the junction unmatched. The CDR3 has 14 amino acids. Germline CDR1 is KGHDR and CDR2 is SFDVKD. The CDR3 here is CATTTSGGMNEQFF. For the CDR3, the DNA is TGTGCCACCACCACTAGCGGGGGGATGAATGAGCAGTTCTTC.

V usage is TRBV6-5 and J usage is TRBJ1-1; D not certain. Trimming stripped 7 bases from V and 3 bases from J, with 12 bases between. The CDR3 length is 13 residues. The germline CDR1 and CDR2 sequences are MNHEY and SVGAGI. CDR3 nucleotide sequence: TGTGCCAGCACCGCAGGTTCTTACACTGAAGCTTTCTTT. It translates to CASTAGSYTEAFF.

The chain carries TRBV6-2 or TRBV6-3 and TRBJ2-7, with TRBD1 matching 8 bases. Unmatched junction bases numbered 5, after V lost 5 bases and J lost 2 bases. The CDR3 loop spans 14 amino acids. Germline V gives CDR1 MNHEY, CDR2 SVGEGT. This CDR3 is CASSLLTGAYEQYF. CDR3 DNA sequence: TGTGCCAGCAGTCTCTTGACAGGGGCCTACGAGCAGTACTTC.

The J gene is TRBJ1-1, the V gene TRBV12-3 or TRBV12-4; a weak D match, TRBD1 (5 bases). The CDR3 contains 13 residues. V lost 2 bases, J lost 4 bases, and 8 bases lay in between. Here the CDR3 DNA reads TGTGCCAGCAGTTTATTTCAGGGCACTGAAGCTTTCTTT. This gives the protein CASSLFQGTEAFF.

The chain has TRBV6-2 or TRBV6-3 and TRBJ2-7, with 10 bases that match TRBD2. The CDR3 consists of 18 residues. Germline V gives CDR1 MNHEY, CDR2 SVGEGT. Unmatched junction bases numbered 14, after V lost 2 bases and J lost 4 bases. The CDR3 bases are TGTGCCAGCAGTTACCCCCTTGCTAGCGGGGGAACTCCATACGAGCAGTACTTC. This gives the protein CASSYPLASGGTPYEQYF.

This clone was picked up one time. The rearrangement uses TRBV20-1 and TRBJ1-5, with 7 bases matching TRBD1. Per the germline V gene, CDR1 is DFQATT and CDR2 is SNEGSKA (reference sequence). There are 14 residues in the CDR3. V shed 4 bases, J shed 7 bases, and the junction held 10 bases outside the gene matches. The CDR3 is CSATEGAVSQPQHF. The CDR3 nucleotides read TGCAGTGCTACTGAGGGGGCGGTATCACAGCCCCAGCATTTT.

V is TRBV5-8 and J is TRBJ1-5; no clear D gene. The CDR3 length is 19 residues. The germline V gene encodes CDR1 SGHTS and CDR2 YDEGEE. The V and J ends lost 0 bases and 0 bases respectively, with 19 bases between them. CDR3 sequence: CASSLGRWGWLNSNQPQHF. DNA of the CDR3: TGTGCCAGCAGCTTGGGGAGGTGGGGATGGCTGAATAGCAATCAGCCCCAGCATTTT.

This clone was seen a single time. V and J are TRBV5-1 and TRBJ2-7; TRBD1 matches at 11 bases. The germline gives CDR1 SGHRS, CDR2 YFSETQ. V shed 4 bases, J shed 5 bases, and the junction held 8 bases outside the gene matches. The CDR3 loop spans 15 amino acids. The CDR3 spells CASSIGQGAGNEQYF. The CDR3 DNA is TGCGCCAGCAGCATCGGACAGGGGGCAGGTAACGAGCAGTACTTC.

The chain has TRBV27 and TRBJ1-2, with 7 nucleotides matching TRBD1. Trimming cost V 9 bases and J 7 bases; bases outside gene matches: 5. This CDR3 contains 11 residues. Germline values: CDR1 MNHEY, CDR2 SMNVEV (reference sequence). The CDR3 sequence is CASKGAGGYTF. DNA of the CDR3: TGTGCCAGTAAGGGGGCGGGTGGCTACACCTTC.

The gene calls are TRBV7-3 and TRBJ1-4; 7 positions agree with TRBD1. V gave up 2 bases and J gave up 7 bases; unmatched junction bases: 1. CDR1 and CDR2 (germline): SGHTA, FQGTGA. This CDR3 is built from 13 residues. For the CDR3, the DNA is TGTGCCAGCAGCTTAGGACAGGCTGAAAAACTGTTTTTT. Amino acids: CASSLGQAEKLFF.

The V and J genes are TRBV5-1 and TRBJ1-2, with unresolved D. Germline values: CDR1 SGHRS, CDR2 YFSETQ. The V end was cut by 5 bases, the J end by 3 bases, with 20 bases between. The CDR3 runs to 16 residues. The CDR3: CASSPLELGQDYGYTF. The CDR3 coding sequence is TGCGCCAGCAGTCCCCTTGAATTAGGCCAGGACTATGGCTACACCTTC.

The chain uses TRBV10-3 and TRBJ2-2, with a tentative D call TRBD2 (5 bases). CDR1 and CDR2 (germline): ENHRY, SYGVKD. Trimming took off 0 bases at V and 5 bases at J, with 10 bases between the two ends. The CDR3 spans 15 residues. CDR3 in amino acids: CAISESSGKTGELFF. The CDR3 DNA reads TGTGCCATCAGTGAGTCCAGCGGCAAAACCGGGGAGCTGTTTTTT.

The chain couples TRBV5-1 to TRBJ1-2; tentatively, D is TRBD1 (6 bases). V was trimmed by 1 base and J by 4 bases, leaving 11 bases between them. The CDR3 extends over 14 amino acids. CDR1 and CDR2 from the germline V gene are SGHRS and YFSETQ. This CDR3 is CASSLTGTLYGYTF. CDR3 nucleotide sequence: TGCGCCAGCAGCTTGACCGGGACACTCTATGGCTACACCTTC.

The chain recombines TRBV5-6 with TRBJ2-3; tentative D call: TRBD2 (6 bases). The CDR3 runs to 15 residues. V was cut by 4 bases and J by 1 base, with 13 bases left in between. Germline V CDR1 and CDR2: SGHDT, YYEEEE. In nucleotides, the CDR3 is TGTGCCAGCAGCCCCGGGGGTCTGGGCACAGATACGCAGTATTTT. It translates to CASSPGGLGTDTQYF.

The chain is built from TRBV10-3 and TRBJ2-7; D perhaps matches TRBD1 (6 bases). Germline CDR1 and CDR2: ENHRY and SYGVKD. Trimming removed 3 bases from V and 3 bases from J, with 21 bases in between. This CDR3 contains 17 residues. CDR3 DNA: TGTGCCATCAGTGAATCTTTAACCGGACAGACTTTCTACGAGCAGTACTTC. This codes for CAISESLTGQTFYEQYF.

The genes are TRBV2 and TRBJ1-1; D not certain. The ends were cut back, 3 bases at V and 5 bases at J, with 16 bases in the middle. Germline V lookup: CDR1 SNHLY, CDR2 FYNNEI. The CDR3 covers 15 residues. CDR3 bases: TGTGCCAGCAGTGATTCGTCCCTTCCGGGAACTGAAGCTTTCTTT. As protein: CASSDSSLPGTEAFF.

This sequence joins TRBV9 and TRBJ2-5, with D perhaps matching TRBD1 or TRBD2 (5 bases each). The CDR3 length is 13 residues. Germline CDR1 reads SGDLS; CDR2 reads YYNGEE. Trimming stripped 0 bases from V and 3 bases from J, with 6 bases between. The CDR3 loop is CASSVGGEETQYF. As DNA, the CDR3 is TGTGCCAGCAGCGTAGGAGGGGAAGAGACCCAGTACTTC.

The chain uses TRBV6-5 and TRBJ2-7; the D is unclear. Trimming took 0 bases from V and 7 from J, leaving 10 bases between them. The CDR3 totals 13 residues. The germline gives CDR1 MNHEY, CDR2 SVGAGI. CDR3 coding DNA: TGTGCCAGCAGTTACTCGGCAGCTTCAGAGCAGTACTTC. It codes for CASSYSAASEQYF.